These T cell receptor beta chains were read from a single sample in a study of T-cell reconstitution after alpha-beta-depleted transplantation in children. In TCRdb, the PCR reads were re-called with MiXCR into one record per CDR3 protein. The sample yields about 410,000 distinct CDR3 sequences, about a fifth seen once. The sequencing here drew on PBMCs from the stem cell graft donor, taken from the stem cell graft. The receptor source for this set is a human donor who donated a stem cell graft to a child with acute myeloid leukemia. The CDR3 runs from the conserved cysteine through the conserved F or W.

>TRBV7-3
CASSLGPRGTDTQYF
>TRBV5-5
CASSRQGAENEQFF
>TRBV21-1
CASSKGPGLAVSRVNEQFF
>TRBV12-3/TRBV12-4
CASSEGLAGDKDF
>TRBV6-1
CASSPQQGAGNTIYF
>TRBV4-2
CASSQDSEQFF
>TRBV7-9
CASSLGEFEQFF
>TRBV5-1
CASSTGLAGQNEQFF
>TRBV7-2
CASSFGMIPSYEQYF
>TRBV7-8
CASSLIQTSAYNEQFF
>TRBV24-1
CATSDWSKENNEQFF
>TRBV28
CASSLQGDNEQFF
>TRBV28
CASTGGPGTDTQYF
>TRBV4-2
CASSQDTNIQYF
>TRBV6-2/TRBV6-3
CASSYLTSGGFNEQFF
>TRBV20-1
CSASWDTDTQYF
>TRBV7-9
CASSATGYGYTF
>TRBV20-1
CSANRLGNQPQHF
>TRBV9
CASSGGQGISYEQYF
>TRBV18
CASSPVTGGYEQYF